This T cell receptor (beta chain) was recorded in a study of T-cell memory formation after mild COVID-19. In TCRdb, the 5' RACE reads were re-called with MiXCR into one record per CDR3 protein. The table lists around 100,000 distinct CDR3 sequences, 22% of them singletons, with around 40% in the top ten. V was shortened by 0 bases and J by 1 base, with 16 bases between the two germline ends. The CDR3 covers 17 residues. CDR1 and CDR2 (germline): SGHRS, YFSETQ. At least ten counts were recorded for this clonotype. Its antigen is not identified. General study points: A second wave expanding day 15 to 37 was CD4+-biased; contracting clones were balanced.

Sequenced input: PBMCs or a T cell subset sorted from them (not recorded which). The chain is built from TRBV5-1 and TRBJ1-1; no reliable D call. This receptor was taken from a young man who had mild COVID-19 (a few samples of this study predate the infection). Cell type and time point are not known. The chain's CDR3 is CASSLAVGPDPNTEAFF. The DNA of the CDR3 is TGCGCCAGCAGCTTGGCCGTTGGGCCCGATCCGAACACTGAAGCTTTCTTT.